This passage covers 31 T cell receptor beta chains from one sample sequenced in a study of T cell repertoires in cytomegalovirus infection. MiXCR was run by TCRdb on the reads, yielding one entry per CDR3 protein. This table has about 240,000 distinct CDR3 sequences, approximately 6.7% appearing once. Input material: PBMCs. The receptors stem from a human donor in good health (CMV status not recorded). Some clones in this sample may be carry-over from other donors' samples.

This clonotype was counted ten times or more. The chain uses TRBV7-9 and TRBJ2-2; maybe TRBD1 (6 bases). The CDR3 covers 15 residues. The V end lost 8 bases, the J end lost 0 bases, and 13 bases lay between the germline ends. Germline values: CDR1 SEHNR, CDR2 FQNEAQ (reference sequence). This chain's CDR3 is CASLSAGANTGELFF. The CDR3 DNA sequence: TGTGCCAGCCTTTCGGCAGGGGCGAACACCGGGGAGCTGTTTTTT.

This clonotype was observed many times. The CDR3, as DNA: TGTGCCAGCAGCTTAGATTGGGGGGAAAAGGTTGGCGAGCAGTACTTC. It encodes CASSLDWGEKVGEQYF. J is TRBJ2-7 and V is TRBV7-9, with a weak D call TRBD2 (6 bases). Trimming shortened V by 1 base and J by 6 bases, and 19 bases separated the two germline ends. Germline V gene lookup returns CDR1 SEHNR and CDR2 FQNEAQ (reference sequence). The CDR3 is made up of 16 amino acids.

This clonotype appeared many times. CDR3 nucleotide sequence: TGTGCCAGCAGCTTAAGAGAGAACACCGGGGAGCTGTTTTTT. This translates into CASSLRENTGELFF. The chain employs TRBV7-2 and TRBJ2-2; D uncertain. The germline V and J ends were trimmed by 2 bases and 1 base, with 5 bases remaining between them. Germline V gene lookup returns CDR1 SGHTA and CDR2 FQGNSA. The CDR3 totals 14 residues.

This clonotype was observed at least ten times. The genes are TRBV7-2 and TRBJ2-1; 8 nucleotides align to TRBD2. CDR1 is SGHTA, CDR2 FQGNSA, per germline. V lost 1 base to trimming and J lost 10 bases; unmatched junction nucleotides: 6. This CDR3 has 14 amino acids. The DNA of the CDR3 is TGTGCCAGCAGCTTAGTTACGGGGGGGACCGAGCAGTTCTTC. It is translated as CASSLVTGGTEQFF.

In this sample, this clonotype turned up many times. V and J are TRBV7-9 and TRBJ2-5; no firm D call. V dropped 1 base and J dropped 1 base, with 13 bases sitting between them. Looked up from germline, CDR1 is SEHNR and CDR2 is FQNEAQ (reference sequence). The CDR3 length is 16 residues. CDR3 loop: CASSLGYSKLQETQYF. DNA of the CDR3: TGTGCCAGCAGCTTAGGCTATTCCAAGCTCCAAGAGACCCAGTACTTC.

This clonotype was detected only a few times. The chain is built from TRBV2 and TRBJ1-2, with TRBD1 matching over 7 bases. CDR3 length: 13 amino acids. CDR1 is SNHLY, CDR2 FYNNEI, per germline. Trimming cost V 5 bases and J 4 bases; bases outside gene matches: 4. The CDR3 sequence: CASSPRDSYGYTF. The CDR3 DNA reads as TGTGCCAGCAGTCCGAGGGACAGCTATGGCTACACCTTC.

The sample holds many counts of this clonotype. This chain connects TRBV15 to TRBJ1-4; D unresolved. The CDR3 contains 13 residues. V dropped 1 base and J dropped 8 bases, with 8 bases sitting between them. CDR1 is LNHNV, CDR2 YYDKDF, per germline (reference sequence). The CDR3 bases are TGTGCCACCAGCAGAGCCAACAAAGAAAAACTGTTTTTT. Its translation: CATSRANKEKLFF.

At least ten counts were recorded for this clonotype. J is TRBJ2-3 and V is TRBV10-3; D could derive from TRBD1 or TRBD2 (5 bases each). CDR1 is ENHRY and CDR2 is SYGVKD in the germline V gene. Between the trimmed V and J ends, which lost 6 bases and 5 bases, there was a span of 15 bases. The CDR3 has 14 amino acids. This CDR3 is CAISPGTTGDTQYF. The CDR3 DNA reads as TGTGCCATCAGCCCCGGGACCACGGGAGATACGCAGTATTTT.

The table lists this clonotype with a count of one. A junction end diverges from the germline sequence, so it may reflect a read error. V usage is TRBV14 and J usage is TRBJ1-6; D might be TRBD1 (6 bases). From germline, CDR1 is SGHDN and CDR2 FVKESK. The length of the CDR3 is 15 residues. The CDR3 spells CANSLEAGVNSPLHF. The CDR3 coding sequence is TGTGCCAACAGCCTTGAGGCAGGGGTTAATTCACCCCTCCACTTT.

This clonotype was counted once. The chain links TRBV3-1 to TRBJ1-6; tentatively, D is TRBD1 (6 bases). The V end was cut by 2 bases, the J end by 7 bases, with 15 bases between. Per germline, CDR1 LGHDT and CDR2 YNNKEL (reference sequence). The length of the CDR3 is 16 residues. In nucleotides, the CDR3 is TGTGCCAGCAGCCAATCCAGGGGCGCGGGCAATTCACCCCTCCACTTT. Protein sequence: CASSQSRGAGNSPLHF.

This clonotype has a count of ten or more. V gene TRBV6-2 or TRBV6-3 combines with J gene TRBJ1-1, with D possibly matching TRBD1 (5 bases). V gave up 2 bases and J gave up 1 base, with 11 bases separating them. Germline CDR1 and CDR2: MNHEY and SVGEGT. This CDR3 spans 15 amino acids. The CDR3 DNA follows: TGTGCCAGCAGTTACGATCGGGGGTCGAACACTGAAGCTTTCTTT. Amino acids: CASSYDRGSNTEAFF.

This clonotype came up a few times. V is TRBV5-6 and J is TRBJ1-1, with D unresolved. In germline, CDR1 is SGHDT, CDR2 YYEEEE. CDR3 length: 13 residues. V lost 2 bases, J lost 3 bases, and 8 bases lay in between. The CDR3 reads CASSFGRYTEAFF. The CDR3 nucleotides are TGTGCCAGCAGCTTTGGGCGTTACACTGAAGCTTTCTTT.

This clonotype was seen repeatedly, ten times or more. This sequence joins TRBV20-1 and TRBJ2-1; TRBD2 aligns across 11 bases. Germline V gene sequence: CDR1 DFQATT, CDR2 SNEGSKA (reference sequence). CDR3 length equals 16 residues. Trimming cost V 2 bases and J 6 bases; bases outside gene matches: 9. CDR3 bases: TGCAGTGCTAGACGGGGTAGCGGGGGGGCCTTCAATGAGCAGTTCTTC. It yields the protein CSARRGSGGAFNEQFF.

The DNA for the CDR3 is TGTGCCAGCTCAACGGACAACCGGCAAGGCTACACCTTC. It codes for CASSTDNRQGYTF. The genes are TRBV18 and TRBJ1-2; D is perhaps TRBD1 (5 bases). Between the trimmed V and J ends, which lost 5 bases and 8 bases, there was a span of 15 bases. This CDR3 has 13 amino acids. CDR1 and CDR2 from the germline V gene are KGHSH and LQKENI.

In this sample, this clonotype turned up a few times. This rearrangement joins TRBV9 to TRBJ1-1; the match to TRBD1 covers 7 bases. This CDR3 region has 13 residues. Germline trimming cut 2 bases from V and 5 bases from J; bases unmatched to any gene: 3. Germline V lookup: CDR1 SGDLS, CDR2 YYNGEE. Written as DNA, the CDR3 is TGTGCCAGCAGCGTTTCACAGGGGACTGAAGCTTTCTTT. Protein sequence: CASSVSQGTEAFF.

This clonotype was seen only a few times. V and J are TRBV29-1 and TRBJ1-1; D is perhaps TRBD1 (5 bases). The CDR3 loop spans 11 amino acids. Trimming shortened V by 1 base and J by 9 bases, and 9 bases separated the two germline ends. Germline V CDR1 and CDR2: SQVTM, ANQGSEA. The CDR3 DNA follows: TGCAGCGTTGAAGGACTGGGACAAGCTTTCTTT. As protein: CSVEGLGQAFF.

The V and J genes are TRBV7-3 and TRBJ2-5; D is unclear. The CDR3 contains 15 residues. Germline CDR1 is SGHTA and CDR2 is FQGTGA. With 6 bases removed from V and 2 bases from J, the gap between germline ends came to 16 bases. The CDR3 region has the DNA TGTGCCAGCAGGTTCCTCCCTTCGGATCAAGAGACCCAGTACTTC. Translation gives CASRFLPSDQETQYF.

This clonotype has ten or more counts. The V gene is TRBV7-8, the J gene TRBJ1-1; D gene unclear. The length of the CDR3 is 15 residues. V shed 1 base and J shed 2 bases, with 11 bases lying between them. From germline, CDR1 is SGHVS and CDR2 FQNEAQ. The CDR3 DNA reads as TGTGCCAGCAGCTTAGATCGGGCCGGTAACACTGAAGCTTTCTTT. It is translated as CASSLDRAGNTEAFF.

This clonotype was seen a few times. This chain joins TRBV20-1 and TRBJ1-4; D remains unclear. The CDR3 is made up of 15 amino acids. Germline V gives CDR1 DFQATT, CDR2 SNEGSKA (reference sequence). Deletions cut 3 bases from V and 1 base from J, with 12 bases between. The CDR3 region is CSASNSRGTNEKLFF. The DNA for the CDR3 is TGCAGTGCTAGTAACTCCAGAGGAACTAATGAAAAACTGTTTTTT.

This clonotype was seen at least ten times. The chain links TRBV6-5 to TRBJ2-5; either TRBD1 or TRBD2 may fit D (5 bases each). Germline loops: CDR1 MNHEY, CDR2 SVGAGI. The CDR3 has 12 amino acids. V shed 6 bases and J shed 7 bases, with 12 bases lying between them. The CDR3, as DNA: TGTGCCAGCAGGAGGGACCCATCGACCCAGTACTTC. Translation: CASRRDPSTQYF.

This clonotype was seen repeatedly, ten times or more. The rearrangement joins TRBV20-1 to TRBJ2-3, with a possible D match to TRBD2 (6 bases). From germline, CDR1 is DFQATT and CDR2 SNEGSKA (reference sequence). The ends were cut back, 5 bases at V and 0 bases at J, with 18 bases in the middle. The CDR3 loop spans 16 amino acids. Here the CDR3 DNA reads TGCAGTGCTCCCTCTGTTGCGGGGCCGAGCACAGATACGCAGTATTTT. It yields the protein CSAPSVAGPSTDTQYF.

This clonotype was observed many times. The CDR3 loop reads CSIGQGPPDTQYF. In DNA form, the CDR3 reads TGCAGTATCGGACAGGGTCCGCCAGATACGCAGTATTTT. The genes are TRBV20-1 and TRBJ2-3; TRBD1 aligns across 8 bases. CDR1 DFQATT and CDR2 SNEGSKA come from the germline V gene (reference sequence). The CDR3 covers 13 residues. The junction had 8 bases not matched to a gene; V was cut back by 8 bases and J by 4 bases.

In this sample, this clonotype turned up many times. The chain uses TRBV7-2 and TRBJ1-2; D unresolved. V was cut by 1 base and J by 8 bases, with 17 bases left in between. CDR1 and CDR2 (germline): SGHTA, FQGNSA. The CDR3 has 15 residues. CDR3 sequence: CASSLVGSVTRGYTF. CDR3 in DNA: TGTGCCAGCAGCTTAGTCGGTTCGGTTACTCGGGGCTACACCTTC. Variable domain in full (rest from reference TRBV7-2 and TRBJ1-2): GAGVSQSPSNKVTEKGKDVELRCDPISGHTALYWYRQSLGQGLEFLIYFQGNSAPDKSGLPSDRFSAERTGGSVSTLTIQRTQQEDSAVYLCASSLVGSVTRGYTFGSGTRLTVV.

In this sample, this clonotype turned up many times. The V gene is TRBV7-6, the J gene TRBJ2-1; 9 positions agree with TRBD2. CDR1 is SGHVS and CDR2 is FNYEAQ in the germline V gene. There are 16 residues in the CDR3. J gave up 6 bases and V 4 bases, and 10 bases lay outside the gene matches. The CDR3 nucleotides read TGTGCCAGCAGCTCGTCCGGGACTAGCAGCGGCAATGAGCAGTTCTTC. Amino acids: CASSSSGTSSGNEQFF.

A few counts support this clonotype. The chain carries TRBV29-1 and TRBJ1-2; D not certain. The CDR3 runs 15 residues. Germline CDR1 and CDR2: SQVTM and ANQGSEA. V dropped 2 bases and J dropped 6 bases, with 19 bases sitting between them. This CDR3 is CSVEKSLNLGHGYTF. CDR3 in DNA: TGCAGCGTTGAAAAGTCCCTAAACCTAGGGCATGGCTACACCTTC.

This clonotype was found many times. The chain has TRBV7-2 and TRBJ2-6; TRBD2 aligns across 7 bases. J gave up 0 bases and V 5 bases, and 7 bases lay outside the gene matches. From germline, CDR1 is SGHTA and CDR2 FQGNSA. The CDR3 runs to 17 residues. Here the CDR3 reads CASSNRGVASGANVLTF. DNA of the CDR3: TGTGCCAGCAGCAACCGGGGGGTCGCCTCTGGGGCCAACGTCCTGACTTTC.

The CDR3 is CASRLTSGGISSYNEQFF. In DNA form, the CDR3 reads TGTGCCAGCAGACTGACTAGCGGGGGAATTAGCTCCTACAATGAGCAGTTCTTC. This chain links TRBV2 with TRBJ2-1; 12 nucleotides line up with TRBD2. The CDR3 is made up of 18 amino acids. The V gene's germline CDR1 is SNHLY and CDR2 FYNNEI. J gave up 0 bases and V 6 bases, and 9 bases lay outside the gene matches. Full variable domain (remainder filled in from reference TRBV2 and TRBJ2-1): EPEVTQTPSHQVTQMGQEVILRCVPISNHLYFYWYRQILGQKVEFLVSFYNNEISEKSEIFDDQFSVERPDGSNFTLKIRSTKLEDSAMYFCASRLTSGGISSYNEQFFGPGTRLTVL.

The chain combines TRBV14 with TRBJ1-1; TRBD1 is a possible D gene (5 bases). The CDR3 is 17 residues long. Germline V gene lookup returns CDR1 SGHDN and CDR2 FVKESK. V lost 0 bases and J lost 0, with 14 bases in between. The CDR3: CASSQDGRERMNTEAFF. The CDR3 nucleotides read TGTGCCAGCAGCCAAGATGGCAGGGAGCGGATGAACACTGAAGCTTTCTTT.

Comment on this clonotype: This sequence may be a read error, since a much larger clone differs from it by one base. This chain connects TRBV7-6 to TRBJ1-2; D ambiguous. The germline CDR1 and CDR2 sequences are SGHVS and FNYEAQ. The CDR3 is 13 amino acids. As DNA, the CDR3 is TGTGTCAGCAGTGCGGGAAGCTTCTATGGCTACACCTTC. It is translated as CVSSAGSFYGYTF.

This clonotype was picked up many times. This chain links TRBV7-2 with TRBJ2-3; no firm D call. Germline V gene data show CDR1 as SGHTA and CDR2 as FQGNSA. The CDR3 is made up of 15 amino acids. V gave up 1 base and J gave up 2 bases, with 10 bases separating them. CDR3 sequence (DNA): TGTGCCAGCAGCTTAGGTGGCGGTCCCACAGATACGCAGTATTTT. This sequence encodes CASSLGGGPTDTQYF.

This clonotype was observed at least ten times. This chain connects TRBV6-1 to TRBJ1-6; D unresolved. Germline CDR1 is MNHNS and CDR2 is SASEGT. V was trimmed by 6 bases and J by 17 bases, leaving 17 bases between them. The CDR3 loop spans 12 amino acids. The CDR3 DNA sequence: TGTGCCAGCAGAGAGACGGGATCCAGGTTCCACTTT. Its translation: CASRETGSRFHF.